This T cell receptor (beta chain) originates from a study of CD4+ T cells in melanoma. Here immunoSEQ multiplex PCR was the method, and the copy in TCRdb shows in-frame clones only, minus some. The data contain more than 4,500 clones, approximately 68% of them seen just once; the ten biggest clones take up approximately 24%. Study-wide results and limits: Diverse differentiation states were reported for melanoma neoantigen-specific CD4+ T cells. CD8+ T cell, macrophage and B cell function reportedly correlated with neoantigen-specific CD4+ T cells.

Details on this clone: Its target is not known.

The sequenced material came from cells from a culture (not recorded whether cultured in vitro). The clonotype comes from a human donor with melanoma.

For the CDR3, the DNA is TGCGCCAGCAGCCAAGACGCCAGTGGGAGCACTGAAGCTTTCTTT. Translated, it gives CASSQDASGSTEAFF. The rearrangement links TRBV4-1 to TRBJ1-1; no firm D call. V gave up 0 bases and J gave up 4 bases, with 12 bases separating them. The CDR3 sequence is 15 residues long. The germline CDR1 and CDR2 sequences are MGHRA and YSYEKL.